This record covers a single TCR beta chain. This clonotype appeared many times. What this receptor recognizes is not known. Within one base of it there is no much larger clone, and no base qualities were kept. From the cysteine up to the phenylalanine, the CDR3 has a length of 17 residues. The DNA shown is the 51-base CDR3, in frame from base 1. Trimming takes 3 bases from V and 2 bases from J, and the germline ends sit 14 bases apart. The germline V gene yields SGHTA for CDR1 and FQGTGA for CDR2. Two rounds of multiplex PCR were performed to amplify the TCR beta CDR3 region from genomic DNA. The first PCR round used primers specific to each TRBV and TRBJ gene, and the primer sequences were filed in Chinese patent CN105087789A. Universal primers were used in the second PCR round. The Roche High Pure PCR Template Preparation Kit was used to extract genomic DNA from the frozen PBMCs. An Illumina HiSeq 3000 was used to sequence the libraries paired-end with 151 bp reads. Regarding the original processing steps: Raw reads lacking the multiplex PCR primer sequences were removed with CutAdapt. PEAR was used to merge high-quality paired reads into contigs. By aligning each contig to reference sequences, MiXCR assigned the TRB V, D and J gene segments to that contig. To remove sequencing errors, CDR3 sequences were clustered according to base quality and sequence similarity. Diversity was measured as Shannon entropy normalized by the natural log of productive TCR sequence number. One minus Shannon entropy divided by the natural log of the number of unique clonotypes was used as the definition of clonality. Progression-free survival cut-offs for repertoire metrics were chosen using the Youden index of ROC curves, with analyses run in R 3.5.3. The public reads were reanalyzed by TCRdb: fastp trimming at Q25, MiXCR alignment, in-frame beta chains only. Rows are unified per CDR3 protein, each entry keeping the most common DNA and genes. Clone size and V and J calls follow TCRdb, not the original study. The sample data list roughly 30,000 distinct CDR3 sequences, and roughly 52% of these were observed just once. The ten largest account for 16% of the sample.

These data come from a study of prognosis after radiotherapy for stage I lung cancer (dated by TCRdb to about 2021). Background for the entire study: Fewer than 20 stage I NSCLC patients were enrolled in Nanjing, China, between 2018 and January 2019. There were 12 to 15 patients with newly diagnosed primary stage I lung tumors and a handful of patients with oligometastatic NSCLC after surgical resection of the primary tumor. Every patient was regarded as medically inoperable, because of comorbidities in over 10 cases and refusal of surgery in several cases. SBRT was delivered in 3 to 5 fractions with a biologically effective dose of at least 100 Gy, and image-guided IMRT or VMAT was used for delivery. No patient received concurrent therapy alongside SBRT. The study profiled peripheral blood TCR beta repertoires from stage I NSCLC patients before and after stereotactic body radiotherapy and related them to distant failure. For each of the roughly 20 patients, one blood sample was taken before SBRT and one after, so the study sequenced roughly 38 samples in total. Four of the 19 patients developed distant metastases after SBRT, at a median of about seven months; the other 15 showed no significant progression. The cohort comprised over ten men and several women with a median age of almost 75 years, ranging from about 53 to 84 years. More than ten patients had adenocarcinoma and 6 or 7 had squamous cell carcinoma as the tumor histology. Beyond this particular receptor, the publication reports: Post-SBRT Shannon entropy and its change from baseline were lower in patients who developed distant metastases; baseline Shannon entropy was not associated with metastases. No determination of tumor specificity was made for expanded TCR clones. The study was limited by the small cohort and short follow-up, and independent validation of the study findings is required. TRBV and TRBJ usage frequencies reportedly varied with metastasis status, involving two V genes at baseline and several V and two J genes after SBRT. All reported P values were unadjusted for multiple comparisons. After SBRT, the number of unique TCR clones decreased (median approximately 9,100 before versus several thousand after; Wilcoxon paired P=0.011).

All patients had node-negative disease on CT and PET/CT, and none had a history of other malignancies or had previously received chemotherapy or radiotherapy. At each of two time points, around 6.1 milliliters of peripheral venous blood were collected into EDTA tubes. Ficoll-Paque Plus density-gradient centrifugation was used to isolate PBMCs. Right after collection, samples were placed at -80 degrees C and kept there until analysis. The chain was built from TRBV7-3 and TRBJ2-6, with a weak D call of TRBD1 (6 bases match). The source of this sequence is a donor of 50 years or more with non-small cell lung cancer. This material consisted of PBMCs, taken before or after stereotactic body radiation therapy (not recorded which). The CDR3 has the sequence CASSLTGRVAGANVLTF. The DNA sequence is given as TGTGCCAGCAGCTTGACAGGTCGAGTCGCTGGGGCCAACGTCCTGACTTTC.